This section outlines one T cell receptor beta chain sequence together with its context. These data are taken from a study of blood T cell repertoires in COVID-19. In the study overall: Specimens from acute and convalescent COVID-19 originated in the United States, Italy and Spain. PBMCs, B-cell-depleted T cells, or T cells provided the cDNA or gDNA that made up the material.

Germline values: CDR1 SGHTA, CDR2 FQGNSA. This CDR3 comprises 14 residues. V was shortened by 5 bases and J by 1 base, with 8 bases between the two germline ends. Authors' analysis steps: Researchers report that nucleated cell counts were estimated from reference gene primer amplification. Profiling relied on immunoSEQ multiplex PCR, and the TCRdb table lists in-frame clones only, not all of them. The V and J calls and the clone size are those of that table, but D and trimming were determined from the DNA. In the table there are about 61,000 clones, around nine tenths of which are singletons. The V and J genes are TRBV7-2 and TRBJ2-2; D not certain. The TCR comes from a woman aged 45-65 years with active or convalescent COVID-19. The sequencing sample was made of peripheral blood. The CDR3 coding sequence is TGTGCCAGCAGCGCCCTAGTGAACACCGGGGAGCTGTTTTTT. It translates to CASSALVNTGELFF.